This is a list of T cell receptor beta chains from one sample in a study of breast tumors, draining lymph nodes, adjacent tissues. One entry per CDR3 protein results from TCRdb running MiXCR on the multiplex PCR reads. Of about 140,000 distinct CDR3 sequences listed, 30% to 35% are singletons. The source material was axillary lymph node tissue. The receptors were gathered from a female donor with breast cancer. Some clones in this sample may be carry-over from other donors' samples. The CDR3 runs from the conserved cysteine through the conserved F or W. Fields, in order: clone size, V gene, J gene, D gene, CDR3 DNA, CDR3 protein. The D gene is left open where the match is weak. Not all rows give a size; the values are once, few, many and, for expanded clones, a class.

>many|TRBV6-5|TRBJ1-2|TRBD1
TGTGCCAGCAGTCCAAGGACAGGGCGCGACTATGGCTACACCTTC
CASSPRTGRDYGYTF
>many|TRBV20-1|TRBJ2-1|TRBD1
TGCAGTGCTAGAGATCCGGTCCGGACAGGGGGCAATGAGCAGTTCTTC
CSARDPVRTGGNEQFF
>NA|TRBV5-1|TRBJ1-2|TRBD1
TGCGCCAGCAGCATCGGACAGGGAATCGAGAACTATGGCTACACCTTC
CASSIGQGIENYGYTF
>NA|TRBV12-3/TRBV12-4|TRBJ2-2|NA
TGTGCCAGCAGATTTAATTGGAGCAGGTTGAACACCGGGGGGCTGTTTTTT
CASRFNWSRLNTGGLFF
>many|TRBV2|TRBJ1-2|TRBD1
TGTGCCAGCAGTGAAGTACACCGGGGGGGACAGGGATCCCGCGGCTACACCTTC
CASSEVHRGGQGSRGYTF
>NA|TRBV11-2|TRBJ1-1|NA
TGTGCCAGCACCTCACCCGCGGGACCTGAAGCTTTCTTT
CASTSPAGPEAFF
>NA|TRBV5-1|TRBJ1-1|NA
TGCGCCAGCAGCTTGGGGGCAGGCCCTCAGGCTTTCTTT
CASSLGAGPQAFF
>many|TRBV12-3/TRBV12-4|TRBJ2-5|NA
TGTGCCAGCAGTACCGAGGAGACCCAGTACTTC
CASSTEETQYF
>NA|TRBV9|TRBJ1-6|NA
TGTGCCAGCAGCGTAGGACCGGGGCAGAATAGAAATAATTCACCCCTCCACTTT
CASSVGPGQNRNNSPLHF
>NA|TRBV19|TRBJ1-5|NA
TGTGCCTGTAGTATCCAGGACCAAAATCAGCCCCAGCATTTT
CACSIQDQNQPQHF
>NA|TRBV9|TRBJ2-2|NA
TGTGCCAGCAGCGTAGGAATAACAGGGGAGCTGTTTTTT
CASSVGITGELFF
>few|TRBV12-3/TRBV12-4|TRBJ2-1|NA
TGTGCCAGCAGTTTCTCCCGGAACAATGAGCAGTTCTTC
CASSFSRNNEQFF
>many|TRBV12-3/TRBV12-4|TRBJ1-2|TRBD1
TGTGCCAGCAGTTCAAACAGGGGTCAAGGCTACACCTTC
CASSSNRGQGYTF
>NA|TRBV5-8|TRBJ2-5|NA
TGTGCCAGCAGCTCTGGACGGCCCCAAGAGACCCAGTACTTC
CASSSGRPQETQYF
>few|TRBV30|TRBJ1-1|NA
TGTGCCTGGAGTTATAACATGAACACTGAAGCTTTCTTT
CAWSYNMNTEAFF
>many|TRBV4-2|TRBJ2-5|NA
TGTGCCAGCAGCCCAGACACCCTCAGCACGGAGACCCAGTACTTC
CASSPDTLSTETQYF
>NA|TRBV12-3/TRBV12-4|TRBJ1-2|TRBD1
TGTGCCAGCAGGGGGACAGAGAACTATGGCTACACCTTC
CASRGTENYGYTF
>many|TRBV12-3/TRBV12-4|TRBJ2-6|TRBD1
TGTGCCAGCAGTTTTACCCGAGACAGGGGAATAATGTATGCTGGGGCCAACGTCCTGACTTTC
CASSFTRDRGIMYAGANVLTF
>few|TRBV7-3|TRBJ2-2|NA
TGTGCCAGCAGCATGATTGGGGGCAGCCTACGTACCGGGGAGCTGTTTTTT
CASSMIGGSLRTGELFF
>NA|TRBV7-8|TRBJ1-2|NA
TGTGCCAGCAGCCAGGCCCGGGGCTCCTATGGCTACACCTTC
CASSQARGSYGYTF
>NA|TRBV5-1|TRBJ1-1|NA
TGCGCCAGCAGCTCGGCAGCAGGAGGCCCTGAAGCTTTCTTT
CASSSAAGGPEAFF
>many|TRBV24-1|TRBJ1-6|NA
TGTGCCACCAGTGATTCCCATCCGTCCCGATATAATTCACCCCTCCACTTT
CATSDSHPSRYNSPLHF
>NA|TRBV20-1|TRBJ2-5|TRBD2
TGCAGTGCTCACCCGGGACTAGCGGGGATAGAGACCCAGTACTTC
CSAHPGLAGIETQYF
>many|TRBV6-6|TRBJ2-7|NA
TGTGCCAGCAGTTACGATAGGTCGCGGACATACCTAGATTACGAGCAGTACTTC
CASSYDRSRTYLDYEQYF
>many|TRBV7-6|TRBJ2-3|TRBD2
TGTGCCAGCAGCATAGGGACTAGCGGGGGGAACACAGATACGCAGTATTTT
CASSIGTSGGNTDTQYF
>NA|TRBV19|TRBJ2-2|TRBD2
TGTGTCAGTAGTATCCAGAAGCGGGGGCCCGGGGAGCTGTCTTTT
CVSSIQKRGPGELSF
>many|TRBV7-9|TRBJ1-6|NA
TGTGCCAGCAGCCTAAGGGACCGTAATTCACCCCTCCACTTT
CASSLRDRNSPLHF
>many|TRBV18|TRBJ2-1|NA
TGTGCCAGCTCAGGGACTGTGGGAAGTGAGCAGTTCTTC
CASSGTVGSEQFF
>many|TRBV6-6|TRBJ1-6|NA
TGTGCCAGCAGAGACGACCTAACCCCCTCACCCCTCCACTTT
CASRDDLTPSPLHF
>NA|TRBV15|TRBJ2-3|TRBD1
TGTGCCACCAGCGGGGCCGGGACAGGGGGAGGAGATACGCAGTATTTT
CATSGAGTGGGDTQYF
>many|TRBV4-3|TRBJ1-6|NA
TGCGCCAGCAGCCAATACCTTCCGGGACAAGTTTCACCCCTCCACTTT
CASSQYLPGQVSPLHF
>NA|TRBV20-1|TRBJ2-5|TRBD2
TGCAGTGCTGGACTAGCGGGGGGGATCCAAGAGACCCAGTACTTC
CSAGLAGGIQETQYF
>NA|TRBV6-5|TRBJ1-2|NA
TGTGCCAGCAGTTACAGCCTCTCCCTTGACTATGGCTGCACCTTC
CASSYSLSLDYGCTF
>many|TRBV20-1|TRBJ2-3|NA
TGCAGTGCTAGAGCGACCCCACGGGCGGATACGCAGTATTTT
CSARATPRADTQYF
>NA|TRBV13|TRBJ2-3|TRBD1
TGTGCCAGCAGCTTATCCCGGACAGGGGGAGATACGCAGTATTTT
CASSLSRTGGDTQYF
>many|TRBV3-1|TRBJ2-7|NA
TGTGCCAGCAGCCGGGAGGCAGGGCTCGGGGAGCAGTACTTC
CASSREAGLGEQYF
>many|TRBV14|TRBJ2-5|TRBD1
TGTGCCAGCAGCCAAGGACAGGGAGTCCAAGAGACCCAGTACTTC
CASSQGQGVQETQYF
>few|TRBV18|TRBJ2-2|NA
TGTGCCAGCTCACCGGCAGGGGCGAGCACCGGGGAGCTGTTTTTT
CASSPAGASTGELFF
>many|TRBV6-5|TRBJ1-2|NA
TGTGCCAGCAGTCACTCCCCAGGGAAGGTTGGGAACACCTTC
CASSHSPGKVGNTF
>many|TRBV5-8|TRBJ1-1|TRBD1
TGTGCCAGCAGTTCCTCGAGGGGGCGAAATACTGAAGCTTTCTTT
CASSSSRGRNTEAFF
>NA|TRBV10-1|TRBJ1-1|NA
TGCGCCAGCAGTTCAGGCGACATGAACACTGAAGCTTTCTTT
CASSSGDMNTEAFF
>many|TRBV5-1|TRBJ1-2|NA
TGCGCCAGCAGCCGAGTCCCGACTGGCGGCTACACCTTC
CASSRVPTGGYTF
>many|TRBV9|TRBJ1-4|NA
TGTGCCAGCAGCGCCCTAGGTGCTTCTAATGAAAAACTGTTTTTT
CASSALGASNEKLFF
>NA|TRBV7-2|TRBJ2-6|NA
TGTGCCAGTTATTTCTCTGGGGCCAACGTCCTGACTTTC
CASYFSGANVLTF
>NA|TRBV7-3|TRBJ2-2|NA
TGTGCCAGCAGCGCCCCCGGGACTGCTAATGACCGGGGACCTGTTTTT
CASSAPGTANDRGPVF
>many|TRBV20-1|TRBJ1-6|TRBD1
TGCAGTGCTAGGATGGGACAGGGGGCCAATTCACCCCTCCACTTT
CSARMGQGANSPLHF
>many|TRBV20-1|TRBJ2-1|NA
TGCAGTGCTACGGGCTACACCTCCTACAATGAGCAGTTCTTC
CSATGYTSYNEQFF
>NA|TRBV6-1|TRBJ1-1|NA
TGTGCCAGCAGGACTTCGAGCAGATCGAACACTGAAGCTTTCTTT
CASRTSSRSNTEAFF
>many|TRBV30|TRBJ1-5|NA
TGTGCCTGGAGTTCCCCTCCGACGGGCTATAGCAATCAGCCCCAGCATTTT
CAWSSPPTGYSNQPQHF